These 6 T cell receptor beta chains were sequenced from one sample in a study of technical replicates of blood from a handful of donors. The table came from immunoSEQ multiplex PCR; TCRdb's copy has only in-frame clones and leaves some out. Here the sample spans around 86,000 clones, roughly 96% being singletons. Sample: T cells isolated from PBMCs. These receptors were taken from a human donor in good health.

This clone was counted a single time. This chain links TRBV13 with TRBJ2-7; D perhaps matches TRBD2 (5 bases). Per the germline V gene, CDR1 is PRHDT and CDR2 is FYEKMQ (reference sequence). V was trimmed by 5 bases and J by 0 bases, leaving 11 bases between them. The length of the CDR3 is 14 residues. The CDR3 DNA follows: TGTGCCAGCAGCCCCCGGGGTAGCTCCTACGAGCAGTACTTC. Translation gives CASSPRGSSYEQYF.

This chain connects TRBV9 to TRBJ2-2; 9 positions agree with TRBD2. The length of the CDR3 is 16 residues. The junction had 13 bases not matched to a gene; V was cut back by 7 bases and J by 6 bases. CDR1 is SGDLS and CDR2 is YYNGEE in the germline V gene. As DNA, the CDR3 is TGTGCCAGCGAGCCCTCCGGGACTAGCAGGGCCGGGGAGCTGTTTTTT. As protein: CASEPSGTSRAGELFF. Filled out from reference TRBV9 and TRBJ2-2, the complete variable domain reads DSGVTQTPKHLITATGQRVTLRCSPRSGDLSVYWYQQSLDQGLQFLIQYYNGEERAKGNILERFSAQQFPDLHSELNLSSLELGDSALYFCASEPSGTSRAGELFFGEGSRLTVL.

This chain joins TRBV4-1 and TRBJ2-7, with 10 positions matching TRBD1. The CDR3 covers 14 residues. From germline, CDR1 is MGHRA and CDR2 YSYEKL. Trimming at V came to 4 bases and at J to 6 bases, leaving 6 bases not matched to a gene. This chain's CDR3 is CASSPWTGGVEQYF. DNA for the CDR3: TGCGCCAGCAGCCCCTGGACAGGGGGTGTCGAGCAGTACTTC.

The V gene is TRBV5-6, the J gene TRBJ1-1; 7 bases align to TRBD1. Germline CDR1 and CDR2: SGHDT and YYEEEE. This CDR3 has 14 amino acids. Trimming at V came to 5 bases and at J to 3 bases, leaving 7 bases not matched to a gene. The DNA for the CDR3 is TGTGCCAGCAGGAGACAGGGAATCGACACTGAAGCTTTCTTT. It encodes CASRRQGIDTEAFF.

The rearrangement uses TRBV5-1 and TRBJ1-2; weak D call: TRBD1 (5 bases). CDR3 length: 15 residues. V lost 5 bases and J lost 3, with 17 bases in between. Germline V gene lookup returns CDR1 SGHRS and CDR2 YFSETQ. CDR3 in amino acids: CASSMGLLVDYGYTF. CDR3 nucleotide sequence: TGCGCCAGCAGTATGGGGCTCCTAGTCGACTATGGCTACACCTTC. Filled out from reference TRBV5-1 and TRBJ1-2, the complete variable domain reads KAGVTQTPRYLIKTRGQQVTLSCSPISGHRSVSWYQQTPGQGLQFLFEYFSETQRNKGNFPGRFSGRQFSNSRSEMNVSTLELGDSALYLCASSMGLLVDYGYTFGSGTRLTVV.

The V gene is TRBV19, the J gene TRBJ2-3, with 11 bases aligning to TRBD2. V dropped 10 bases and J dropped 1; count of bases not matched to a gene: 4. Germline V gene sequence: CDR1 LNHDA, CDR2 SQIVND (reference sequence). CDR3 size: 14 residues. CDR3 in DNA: TGTGCCACGGGACTAGCGGACGGCACAGATACGCAGTATTTT. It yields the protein CATGLADGTDTQYF.